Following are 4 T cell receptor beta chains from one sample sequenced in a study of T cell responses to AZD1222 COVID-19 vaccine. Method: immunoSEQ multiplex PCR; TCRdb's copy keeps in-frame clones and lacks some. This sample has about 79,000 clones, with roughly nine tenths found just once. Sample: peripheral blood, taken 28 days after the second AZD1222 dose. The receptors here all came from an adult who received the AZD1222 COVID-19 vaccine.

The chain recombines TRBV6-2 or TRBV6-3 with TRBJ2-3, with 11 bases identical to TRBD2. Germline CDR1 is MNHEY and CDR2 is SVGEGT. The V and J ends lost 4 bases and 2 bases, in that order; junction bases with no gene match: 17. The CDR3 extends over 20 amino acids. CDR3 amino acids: CASSSNPFSGRAGNTDTQYF. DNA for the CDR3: TGTGCCAGCAGTTCCAACCCCTTTAGCGGGAGGGCTGGCAACACAGATACGCAGTATTTT.

DNA of the CDR3: TGTGCCAGCAGTGAGAGATGGCGGTCCGGAAACACCATATATTTT. It codes for CASSERWRSGNTIYF. V gene TRBV6-4 combines with J gene TRBJ1-3, with D unclear. Trimming left V 3 bases short and J 4 bases short, with 13 bases between. The length of the CDR3 is 15 residues. Germline loops: CDR1 MRHNA, CDR2 SNTAGT.

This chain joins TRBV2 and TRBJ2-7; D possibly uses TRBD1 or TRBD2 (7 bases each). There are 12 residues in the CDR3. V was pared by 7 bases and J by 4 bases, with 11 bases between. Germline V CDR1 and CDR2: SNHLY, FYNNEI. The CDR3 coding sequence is TGTGCCAGCACTCAGGGGGGGTACGAGCAGTACTTC. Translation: CASTQGGYEQYF.

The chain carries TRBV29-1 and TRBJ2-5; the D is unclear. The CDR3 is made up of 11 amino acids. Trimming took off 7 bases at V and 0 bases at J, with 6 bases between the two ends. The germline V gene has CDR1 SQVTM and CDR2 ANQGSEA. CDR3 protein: CSANYQETQYF. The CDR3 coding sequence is TGCAGCGCCAATTACCAAGAGACCCAGTACTTC.